The 7 T cell receptor beta chains in this list originate from one sample, sequenced in a study of control samples from healthy donors and cancer patients. The protocol was immunoSEQ multiplex PCR, while the TCRdb copy is restricted to in-frame clones and leaves out a portion. The table lists 150,000 to 200,000 clones, 85% to 90% of them singletons. Input material: blood. Receptors originate from a woman between 45 and 65 years old in good health.

J is TRBJ1-2 and V is TRBV19; D is ambiguous. The V end was cut by 4 bases, the J end by 3 bases, with 9 bases between. CDR1 and CDR2 (germline): LNHDA, SQIVND (reference sequence). The CDR3 totals 13 residues. In DNA form, the CDR3 reads TGTGCCAGTAGTAGTATTTTAGACTATGGCTACACCTTC. Its translation is CASSSILDYGYTF.

The count of this clone is one. The rearrangement uses TRBV4-3 and TRBJ1-2, with 8 bases lining up with TRBD1. CDR1 and CDR2 (germline): LGHNA, YSLEER. Unmatched junction bases numbered 4, after V lost 6 bases and J lost 4 bases. The CDR3 has 13 amino acids. CDR3 sequence reads: CASSRQGLYGYTF. CDR3 sequence (DNA): TGCGCCAGCAGTCGACAGGGGCTCTATGGCTACACCTTC.

The J gene is TRBJ1-5, the V gene TRBV7-2; TRBD1 aligns across 9 bases. There are 13 residues in the CDR3. V dropped 4 bases and J dropped 7; count of bases not matched to a gene: 2. Germline V gene sequence: CDR1 SGHTA, CDR2 FQGNSA. Here the CDR3 reads CASSSDRGQPQHF. In DNA form, the CDR3 reads TGTGCCAGCAGCTCGGACAGGGGCCAGCCCCAGCATTTT. Looking up the rest from reference TRBV7-2 and TRBJ1-5 gives the full variable domain: GAGVSQSPSNKVTEKGKDVELRCDPISGHTALYWYRQSLGQGLEFLIYFQGNSAPDKSGLPSDRFSAERTGGSVSTLTIQRTQQEDSAVYLCASSSDRGQPQHFGDGTRLSIL.

The rearrangement joins TRBV5-1 to TRBJ1-1, with no clear D. The CDR3 has 12 amino acids. Germline V gene data show CDR1 as SGHRS and CDR2 as YFSETQ. The V end lost 0 bases, the J end lost 2 bases, and 2 bases lay between the germline ends. In DNA form, the CDR3 reads TGCGCCAGCAGCTTGGCCAACACTGAAGCTTTCTTT. Translating it yields CASSLANTEAFF.

The chain links TRBV9 to TRBJ1-1, with D perhaps matching TRBD1 (5 bases). V was trimmed by 3 bases and J by 8 bases, leaving 17 bases between them. The germline V gene encodes CDR1 SGDLS and CDR2 YYNGEE. The CDR3 loop spans 14 amino acids. CDR3 loop: CASSATESHQEAFF. CDR3 sequence (DNA): TGTGCCAGCAGCGCGACAGAAAGCCACCAAGAAGCTTTCTTT. Combining the CDR3 with reference TRBV9 and TRBJ1-1 gives the whole variable domain DSGVTQTPKHLITATGQRVTLRCSPRSGDLSVYWYQQSLDQGLQFLIQYYNGEERAKGNILERFSAQQFPDLHSELNLSSLELGDSALYFCASSATESHQEAFFGQGTRLTVV.

V usage is TRBV24-1 and J usage is TRBJ2-3; TRBD1 matches 10 bases. Germline lookup yields CDR1 KGHDR and CDR2 SFDVKD. V lost 3 bases to trimming and J lost 5 bases; unmatched junction nucleotides: 10. CDR3 length: 17 residues. The CDR3 sequence is CATSDPGQGESRDTQYF. DNA for the CDR3: TGTGCCACCAGTGATCCTGGACAGGGGGAGTCGAGAGATACGCAGTATTTT.

The genes are TRBV11-2 and TRBJ2-7; D is unresolved. The CDR3 totals 14 residues. CDR1 and CDR2 from the germline V gene are SGHAT and FQNNGV. V was shortened by 1 base and J by 3 bases, with 10 bases between the two germline ends. The CDR3 sequence: CASSLVNARYEQYF. In DNA form, the CDR3 reads TGTGCCAGCAGCTTAGTCAACGCGCGCTACGAGCAGTACTTC.